The present TCR beta chain was sequenced within a study of blood T cell repertoires in COVID-19. Study context: The United States, Italy and Spain were the sources of the acute and convalescent COVID-19 samples. PBMCs, B-cell-depleted T cells, or T cells were the source of the cDNA or gDNA that made up the material.

Germline V gene lookup returns CDR1 GTSNPN and CDR2 SVGIG (reference sequence). This CDR3 spans 13 amino acids. The V gene end was trimmed by 5 bases and the J gene end by 2 bases; junction bases not matched to a gene: 2. Original methodology: Amplification of reference gene primers provided the estimated nucleated cell counts. The data were produced by immunoSEQ multiplex PCR, yet TCRdb's version contains in-frame clones alone and is incomplete. The DNA was the basis for D and trimming; V, J and clone size are from that table. This sample has around 150,000 clones, with roughly 88% found just once. This chain connects TRBV30 to TRBJ1-4; 7 bases align to TRBD1. What was sequenced was peripheral blood. This clonotype was obtained from a woman between 45 and 60 years old in a cohort sampled during active or convalescent COVID-19. CDR3: CAWATGTNEKLFF. CDR3 coding DNA: TGTGCCTGGGCGACAGGGACTAATGAAAAACTGTTTTTT.